Following are 30 T cell receptor beta chains from one sample sequenced in a study of T cells in Graves' hyperthyroidism and ophthalmopathy. The TCR beta CDR3 regions underwent amplification using RNA transcripts as the source. The TCR CDR3 was amplified in a first-round RT-PCR using the HTBI primer set. Using its own MiXCR run on the multiplex PCR reads, TCRdb lists one record per CDR3 protein. The sample has roughly 350,000 distinct CDR3 sequences, more than 12% seen once. Sequenced input: blood. The receptor source for this set is a young woman with Graves' ophthalmopathy.

The sample holds many counts of this clonotype. The chain is built from TRBV27 and TRBJ2-1; 10 bases are a match to TRBD2. V gave up 10 bases and J gave up 6 bases; unmatched junction bases: 9. The CDR3 contains 14 residues. Germline CDR1 reads MNHEY; CDR2 reads SMNVEV (reference sequence). This CDR3 is CATSAGGFINEQFF. In DNA form, the CDR3 reads TGTGCCACTTCAGCGGGGGGGTTTATCAATGAGCAGTTCTTC.

This clonotype was counted ten times or more. The V gene is TRBV6-2 or TRBV6-3, the J gene TRBJ1-2; 9 nucleotides align to TRBD1. Germline CDR1 reads MNHEY; CDR2 reads SVGEGT. The length of the CDR3 is 13 residues. V lost 5 bases to trimming and J lost 8 bases; unmatched junction nucleotides: 6. CDR3 DNA: TGTGCCAGCAGTACCGGGACAGGGATCGGCTACACCTTC. Residues: CASSTGTGIGYTF.

This clonotype occurred many times. The chain uses TRBV20-1 and TRBJ2-3; no firm D call. Germline CDR1 is DFQATT and CDR2 is SNEGSKA (reference sequence). V dropped 6 bases and J dropped 2 bases, with 24 bases sitting between them. The CDR3 totals 17 residues. The CDR3 nucleotides read TGCAGTGCGAATATTTTCCACGCTCCGCGTCACACAGATACGCAGTATTTT. It codes for CSANIFHAPRHTDTQYF.

The chain uses TRBV9 and TRBJ2-2; weak D call: TRBD1 (5 bases). Germline CDR1 SGDLS, CDR2 YYNGEE. This CDR3 is 16 amino acids long. V was clipped by 4 bases and J by 6 bases, with 19 bases between them. This CDR3 is CASSTPMPRVPGELFF. Written as DNA, the CDR3 is TGTGCCAGCAGCACACCCATGCCCAGGGTGCCCGGGGAGCTGTTTTTT. The full variable domain, with the rest looked up from reference TRBV9 and TRBJ2-2, is DSGVTQTPKHLITATGQRVTLRCSPRSGDLSVYWYQQSLDQGLQFLIQYYNGEERAKGNILERFSAQQFPDLHSELNLSSLELGDSALYFCASSTPMPRVPGELFFGEGSRLTVL.

This clonotype came up a few times. The chain uses TRBV30 and TRBJ1-4; D unclear. Looked up from germline, CDR1 is GTSNPN and CDR2 is SVGIG (reference sequence). The CDR3 is made up of 13 amino acids. The V end lost 4 bases, the J end lost 5 bases, and 11 bases lay between the germline ends. The CDR3 spells CAWTAGGNEKLFF. The CDR3 bases are TGTGCCTGGACTGCCGGCGGAAATGAAAAACTGTTTTTT.

The chain recombines TRBV19 with TRBJ2-3; 7 positions agree with TRBD1. The V gene end was trimmed by 7 bases and the J gene end by 6 bases; junction bases not matched to a gene: 7. Germline loops: CDR1 LNHDA, CDR2 SQIVND (reference sequence). The CDR3 loop spans 13 amino acids. CDR3 DNA: TGTGCCAGTAACGACAGGGATCGCGATACGCAGTATTTT. Its translation: CASNDRDRDTQYF.

This clonotype was counted many times. The genes are TRBV6-5 and TRBJ2-7; D may be TRBD1 (6 bases). The CDR3 has 14 residues. Per germline, CDR1 MNHEY and CDR2 SVGAGI. The V and J ends lost 2 bases and 5 bases respectively, with 13 bases between them. The CDR3 sequence: CASSYGQIGDEQYF. Written as DNA, the CDR3 is TGTGCCAGCAGTTACGGACAGATCGGCGACGAGCAGTACTTC.

A note on this clonotype: A much larger clone lies a single base off, so this may be a read error. The CDR3 carries no conserved terminal phenylalanine or tryptophan, so it likely arises from a read error. The J gene is TRBJ2-5, the V gene TRBV24-1; maybe TRBD2 (6 bases). The CDR3 runs to 15 residues. V lost 2 bases, J lost 1 base, and 10 bases lay in between. In germline, CDR1 is KGHDR, CDR2 SFDVKD. CDR3 in amino acids: CATSDSGLSQETQYS. DNA of the CDR3: TGTGCCACCAGTGATTCGGGACTGAGCCAAGAGACCCAGTACTCC.

Turning to this clonotype: Possible read error: a much larger clone is one base away. J is TRBJ2-1 and V is TRBV28; 7 bases agree with TRBD1. The J call may be faulty, since TRBJ2-7 better matches the DNA end. Germline V gives CDR1 MDHEN, CDR2 SYDVKM. The CDR3 is 16 residues long. CDR3 bases: TGTGCCAGCAGTTTAGTAGGGGGCTATAATCACAATGAGCAGTACTTC. It yields the protein CASSLVGGYNHNEQYF.

CDR3 protein: CASSGLAGQETQYF. The CDR3 bases are TGTGCCAGTAGCGGACTAGCGGGGCAAGAGACCCAGTACTTC. This chain joins TRBV19 and TRBJ2-5; 12 nucleotides line up with TRBD2. The germline gives CDR1 LNHDA, CDR2 SQIVND (reference sequence). CDR3 length equals 14 residues. Unmatched junction bases numbered 1, after V lost 6 bases and J lost 2 bases.

This clonotype was counted ten times or more. The chain recombines TRBV20-1 with TRBJ1-6, with TRBD1 matching over 8 bases. V was clipped by 3 bases and J by 7 bases; unmatched bases: 11. This CDR3 contains 16 residues. The germline V gene has CDR1 DFQATT and CDR2 SNEGSKA (reference sequence). CDR3 DNA: TGCAGTGCTAGCCCGATTAGCGGACAGGGAAATTCACCCCTCCACTTT. It codes for CSASPISGQGNSPLHF.

This clonotype was observed many times. V and J are TRBV2 and TRBJ2-1, with 8 bases matching TRBD1. The J segment lost 8 bases and the V segment lost 3 bases, leaving 9 bases of the junction unmatched. This CDR3 spans 15 amino acids. The germline V gene has CDR1 SNHLY and CDR2 FYNNEI. DNA of the CDR3: TGTGCCAGCAGTGACATTGACAGGGGAATTCATGAGCAGTTCTTC. Translating it yields CASSDIDRGIHEQFF.

J is TRBJ1-3 and V is TRBV3-1; the D gene is possibly TRBD1 (5 bases). V was clipped by 1 base and J by 4 bases, with 14 bases between them. This CDR3 contains 16 residues. Per the germline V gene, CDR1 is LGHDT and CDR2 is YNNKEL (reference sequence). The CDR3 bases are TGTGCCAGCAGCCAAGTACCTCGGGGCCGAGGAAACACCATATATTTT. This encodes CASSQVPRGRGNTIYF.

This clonotype showed up just a few times. It may be a read error: a sequence one base away is much more abundant. The gene calls are TRBV2 and TRBJ2-4; 9 bases are shared with TRBD1. Germline CDR1 and CDR2: SNHLY and FYNNEI. This CDR3 is built from 15 residues. For the CDR3, the DNA is TGTGCCAGCAGGGCGACAGGGGGAGCCAAAAACGTTCAGTACTTC. Translating it yields CASRATGGAKNVQYF.

This clonotype was counted between two and nine times. The chain is built from TRBV10-3 and TRBJ1-5, with D uncertain. Germline V CDR1 and CDR2: ENHRY, SYGVKD. The V end lost 4 bases, the J end lost 0 bases, and 7 bases lay between the germline ends. The CDR3 totals 14 residues. CDR3 protein: CAISATDSNQPQHF. The DNA for the CDR3 is TGTGCCATCAGTGCAACAGATAGCAATCAGCCCCAGCATTTT.

In this sample, this clonotype turned up a few times. The rearrangement uses TRBV7-3 and TRBJ1-3; D gene uncertain. This CDR3 spans 16 amino acids. CDR1 and CDR2 from the germline V gene are SGHTA and FQGTGA. V dropped 3 bases and J dropped 1 base, with 13 bases sitting between them. In DNA, the CDR3 is TGTGCCAGCAGCTTTGGGCCGGTTGCGTCTGGAAACACCATATATTTT. Protein sequence: CASSFGPVASGNTIYF. Supplemented by reference TRBV7-3 and TRBJ1-3, the full variable domain reads GAGVSQTPSNKVTEKGKYVELRCDPISGHTALYWYRQSLGQGPEFLIYFQGTGAADDSGLPNDRFFAVRPEGSVSTLKIQRTERGDSAVYLCASSFGPVASGNTIYFGEGSWLTVV.

V and J are TRBV28 and TRBJ2-2; a possible D gene is TRBD1 (6 bases). The V gene lost 4 bases and the J gene lost 1 base, with 10 bases spanning the gap. CDR1 is MDHEN and CDR2 is SYDVKM in the germline V gene. The CDR3 contains 15 residues. CDR3 region: CASSSIQGNTGELFF. CDR3 bases: TGTGCCAGCAGTTCGATACAGGGGAACACCGGGGAGCTGTTTTTT.

This clonotype occurred a few times. The J gene is TRBJ1-1, the V gene TRBV5-5; no clear D gene. Germline values: CDR1 SGHKS, CDR2 YYEKEE (reference sequence). CDR3 length equals 16 residues. V shed 4 bases and J shed 1 base, with 17 bases lying between them. The CDR3 sequence is CASSRLSSNWNTEAFF. CDR3 bases: TGTGCCAGCAGCCGACTCAGTTCAAACTGGAACACTGAAGCTTTCTTT.

This clonotype occurred many times. The V gene is TRBV28, the J gene TRBJ2-2; D remains ambiguous. Per the germline V gene, CDR1 is MDHEN and CDR2 is SYDVKM. Trimming removed 8 bases from V and 0 bases from J, with 7 bases in between. The CDR3 contains 13 residues. In DNA, the CDR3 is TGTGCCAGCGTGGGTGCGAACACCGGGGAGCTGTTTTTT. Translation: CASVGANTGELFF.

There are many counts of this clonotype. The chain recombines TRBV20-1 with TRBJ2-3; 10 nucleotides match TRBD2. The V gene end was trimmed by 6 bases and the J gene end by 4 bases; junction bases not matched to a gene: 10. From germline, CDR1 is DFQATT and CDR2 SNEGSKA (reference sequence). The CDR3 extends over 15 amino acids. DNA for the CDR3: TGCAGTGCAACTAGCGGGGTGTTTACCGCAGATACGCAGTATTTT. Its translation: CSATSGVFTADTQYF.

The V call is TRBV5-1, the J call TRBJ2-7; D assignment may be TRBD1 or TRBD2 (5 bases each). The V end was cut by 4 bases, the J end by 3 bases, with 17 bases between. This CDR3 is built from 15 residues. Per the germline V gene, CDR1 is SGHRS and CDR2 is YFSETQ. CDR3: CASSASGTGHYEQYF. The CDR3 coding sequence is TGCGCCAGCAGCGCCTCAGGGACGGGGCACTACGAGCAGTACTTC.

This clonotype was seen repeatedly, ten times or more. This sequence joins TRBV3-1 and TRBJ1-2, with TRBD1 matching 8 bases. Germline V CDR1 and CDR2: LGHDT, YNNKEL (reference sequence). Trimming cost V 0 bases and J 4 bases; bases outside gene matches: 7. The CDR3 is 16 residues long. CDR3 coding DNA: TGTGCCAGCAGCCAAGACGGGACAGGACTCTTCTATGGCTACACCTTC. Protein product: CASSQDGTGLFYGYTF.

V is TRBV19 and J is TRBJ2-7; the D call may be TRBD1 or TRBD2 (7 bases each). The CDR3 is made up of 14 amino acids. Germline V gene sequence: CDR1 LNHDA, CDR2 SQIVND (reference sequence). V dropped 1 base and J dropped 6 bases, with 13 bases sitting between them. CDR3 loop: CASSIAGGGGEQYF. As DNA, the CDR3 is TGTGCCAGTAGTATAGCAGGGGGGGGAGGCGAGCAGTACTTC. Full variable domain (outside the CDR3, taken from reference TRBV19 and TRBJ2-7): DGGITQSPKYLFRKEGQNVTLSCEQNLNHDAMYWYRQDPGQGLRLIYYSQIVNDFQKGDIAEGYSVSREKKESFPLTVTSAQKNPTAFYLCASSIAGGGGEQYFGPGTRLTVT.

The chain is built from TRBV3-1 and TRBJ1-3; maybe TRBD1 (6 bases). The V end lost 4 bases, the J end lost 0 bases, and 22 bases lay between the germline ends. Germline CDR1 LGHDT, CDR2 YNNKEL (reference sequence). This CDR3 is built from 19 residues. CDR3 loop: CASSLEQGPFLSSGNTIYF. The CDR3 region has the DNA TGTGCCAGCAGCCTTGAACAGGGTCCATTCCTAAGCTCTGGAAACACCATATATTTT.

In its sample, this clonotype was seen many times. The chain is built from TRBV20-1 and TRBJ2-7, with D possibly TRBD2 on 6 matching bases. The V gene's germline CDR1 is DFQATT and CDR2 SNEGSKA (reference sequence). The germline V and J ends were trimmed by 5 bases and 3 bases, with 11 bases remaining between them. The CDR3 extends over 12 amino acids. CDR3 DNA: TGCAGTGCTGCGGGGCAGAGCTACGAGCAGTACTTC. Amino acids: CSAAGQSYEQYF.

This clonotype appeared a few times. The chain couples TRBV6-6 to TRBJ2-3; D is uncertain. With 2 bases removed from V and 4 bases from J, the gap between germline ends came to 13 bases. The CDR3 length is 15 residues. The V gene's germline CDR1 is MNHNY and CDR2 SVGAGI (reference sequence). The CDR3 loop is CASSYRPYGADTQYF. The CDR3 DNA reads as TGTGCCAGCAGTTACAGGCCCTATGGGGCAGATACGCAGTATTTT.

In the case of this clonotype: At one of its ends the junction is not consistent with the germline gene, which may arise from a read error. The CDR3 sequence is CASSVALTGAPSEQYF. Here the CDR3 DNA reads TGTGCCAGCAGCGTAGCCCTAACGGGGGCCCCCTCCGAGCAGTACTTC. The chain carries TRBV7-2 and TRBJ2-7; perhaps D is TRBD1 or TRBD2 (6 bases each). The CDR3 loop spans 16 amino acids. From germline, CDR1 is SGHTA and CDR2 FQGNSA.

This clonotype was seen a handful of times. Given a much more abundant clone one base away, this may be a read error. The CDR3 sequence: CATRLGNTKAFF. The CDR3 DNA is TGTGCCACCAGGCTGGGGAACACTAAAGCTTTCTTT. The genes are TRBV27 and TRBJ1-1; no clear D. CDR1 is MNHEY and CDR2 is SMNVEV in the germline V gene (reference sequence). The CDR3 length is 12 residues.

In this sample, this clonotype turned up many times. The chain links TRBV9 to TRBJ2-7; TRBD2 might be the D (6 bases). Germline CDR1 and CDR2: SGDLS and YYNGEE. Deletions cut 4 bases from V and 1 base from J, with 18 bases between. This CDR3 is built from 16 residues. CDR3: CASSSSPLASSYEQYF. The DNA for the CDR3 is TGTGCCAGCAGCTCGAGTCCCCTAGCGTCATCCTACGAGCAGTACTTC.

There are many counts of this clonotype. This chain uses TRBV20-1 with TRBJ2-2; tentatively, D is TRBD1 (6 bases). V lost 5 bases to trimming and J lost 2 bases, with 18 bases between them. The CDR3 runs to 16 residues. Germline assignment: CDR1 DFQATT and CDR2 SNEGSKA (reference sequence). In DNA form, the CDR3 reads TGCAGTGCTCCGAGGGGGACAAGCGCCAACACCGGGGAGCTGTTTTTT. It translates to CSAPRGTSANTGELFF.